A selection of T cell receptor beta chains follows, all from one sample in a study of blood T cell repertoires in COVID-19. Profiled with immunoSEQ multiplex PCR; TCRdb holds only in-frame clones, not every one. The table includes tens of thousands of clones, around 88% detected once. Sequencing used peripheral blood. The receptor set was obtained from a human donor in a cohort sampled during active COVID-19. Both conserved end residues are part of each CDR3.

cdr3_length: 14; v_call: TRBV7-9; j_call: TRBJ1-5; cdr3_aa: CASSQGWSNQPQHF
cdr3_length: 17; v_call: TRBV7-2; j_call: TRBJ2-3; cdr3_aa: CASSLGGGLAVTDTQYF
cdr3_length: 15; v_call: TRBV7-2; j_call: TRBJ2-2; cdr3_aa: CASSWGGAITGELFF
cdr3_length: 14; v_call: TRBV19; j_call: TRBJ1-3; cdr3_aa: CASSIGSSGNTIYF
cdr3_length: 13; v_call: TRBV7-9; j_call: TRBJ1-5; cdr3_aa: CASSSDRNQPQHF
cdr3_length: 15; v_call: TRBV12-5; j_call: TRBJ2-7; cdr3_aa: CASGLPTGLRNEQYF
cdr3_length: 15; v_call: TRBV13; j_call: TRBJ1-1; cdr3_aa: CASSFQTEGNTEAFF
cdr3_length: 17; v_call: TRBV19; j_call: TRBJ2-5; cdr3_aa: CASSPEAILPYQETQYF
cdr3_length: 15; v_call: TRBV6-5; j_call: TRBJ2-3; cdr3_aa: CASSYVLASTDTQYF
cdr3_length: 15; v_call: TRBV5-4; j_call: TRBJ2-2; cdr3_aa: CASSLWTSGSRELFF